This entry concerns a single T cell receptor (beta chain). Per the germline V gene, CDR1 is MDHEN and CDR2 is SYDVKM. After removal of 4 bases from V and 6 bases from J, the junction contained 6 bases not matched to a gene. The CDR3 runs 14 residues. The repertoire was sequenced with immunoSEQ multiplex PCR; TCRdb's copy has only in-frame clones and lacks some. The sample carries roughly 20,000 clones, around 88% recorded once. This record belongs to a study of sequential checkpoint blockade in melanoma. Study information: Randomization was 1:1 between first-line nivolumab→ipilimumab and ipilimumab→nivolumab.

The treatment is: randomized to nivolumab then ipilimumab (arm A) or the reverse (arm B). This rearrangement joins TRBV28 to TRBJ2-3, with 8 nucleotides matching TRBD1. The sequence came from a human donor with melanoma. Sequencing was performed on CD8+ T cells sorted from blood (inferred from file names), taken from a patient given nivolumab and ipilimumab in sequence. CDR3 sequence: CASSSTGQGDTQYF. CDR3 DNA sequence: TGTGCCAGCAGTTCAACCGGACAGGGTGATACGCAGTATTTT. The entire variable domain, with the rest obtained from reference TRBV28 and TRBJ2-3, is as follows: DVKVTQSSRYLVKRTGEKVFLECVQDMDHENMFWYRQDPGLGLRLIYFSYDVKMKEKGDIPEGYSVSREKKERFSLILESASTNQTSMYLCASSSTGQGDTQYFGPGTRLTVL.